Reported below is one TCR beta chain. Its specificity is not known. This specimen belongs to a study of shared clonotypes between healthy human individuals. Study summary: The donors, a couple of women and three men, were aged 18 to 49.

An assay was performed, and its level was deep. It was roughly 210 ng DNA, 25,000 to 35,000 T cell genomes, that sorted-subset replicate PCRs used. TCRdb's table, derived via immunoSEQ multiplex PCR, lists solely in-frame clones and lacks some. The table includes over 2 million clones, 80% to 95% detected once. V was cut by 7 bases and J by 0 bases, with 6 bases left in between. This CDR3 spans 12 amino acids. Germline CDR1 SNHLY, CDR2 FYNNEI. Study-level findings and limits: Investigators expected sequencing depth to affect clonotype sharing among donors.

The chain uses TRBV2 and TRBJ1-1; no clear D. This sequence originates from a man younger than 35 in good health. Some clones in this sample may be carry-over from other donors' samples. Sequencing was performed on naive CD4+ T cells from PBMCs. Noted subset: CD45RA+ positively selected. This CDR3 is CASKWMNTEAFF. The CDR3 nucleotides are TGTGCCAGCAAGTGGATGAACACTGAAGCTTTCTTT.